The present T cell receptor (beta chain) was sequenced within a study of PD-1 blockade in mismatch repair-deficient tumors. Using immunoSEQ multiplex PCR, the repertoire was profiled, and TCRdb retains in-frame clones only, with some absent. The data hold about 110,000 clones, with 70% to 80% observed a single time. Germline values: CDR1 SGDLS, CDR2 YYNGEE. V lost 4 bases and J lost 0, with 14 bases in between. CDR3 length: 16 amino acids. The starting material was peripheral blood, obtained about 60 weeks after starting pembrolizumab. The V gene is TRBV9, the J gene TRBJ2-1; D is perhaps TRBD1 (6 bases). The TCR comes from an adult with mismatch repair-deficient cancer. CDR3 region: CASSKGHQSSYNEQFF. CDR3 nucleotides: TGTGCCAGCAGCAAGGGACACCAGAGCTCCTACAATGAGCAGTTCTTC.